These T cell receptor beta chains were read from a single sample in a study of identical twins. Via MiXCR, TCRdb re-called the 5' RACE reads, giving one row per CDR3 protein. The repertoire holds roughly 540,000 distinct CDR3 sequences, with roughly 21% as singletons. This sample was also put to use in a study of T cells expressing NK-cell markers.

The specimen sequenced was CD4+ T cells sorted from blood. Receptors originate from a woman between 18 and 29 years old in good health. Both conserved end residues are part of each CDR3. Fields, in order: V gene, clone size, D gene, J gene, CDR3 protein, CDR3 DNA. A D gene is named only where the DNA matches it firmly. Rows may omit the clone size; those that give it use once, few, many or a size class.

>TRBV7-2|few|TRBD1|TRBJ2-1
CASSSGTVNYNEQFF
TGTGCCAGCAGCTCCGGGACAGTAAACTACAATGAGCAGTTCTTC
>TRBV6-1|.|.|TRBJ2-3
CASTLLTGASTDTQYF
TGTGCCAGCACTCTCTTAACGGGGGCAAGCACAGATACGCAGTATTTT
>TRBV4-3|.|TRBD1|TRBJ2-3
CASSPLTGGPDTQYF
TGCGCCAGCAGCCCGTTGACAGGGGGCCCCGATACGCAGTATTTT
>TRBV5-1|.|.|TRBJ2-5
CASRGEETQYF
TGCGCCAGCAGGGGGGAAGAGACCCAGTACTTC
>TRBV20-1|few|.|TRBJ1-5
CSARGAGLLNQPQHF
TGCAGTGCTAGGGGAGCGGGTCTCCTCAATCAGCCCCAGCATTTT
>TRBV29-1|.|TRBD2|TRBJ2-1
CSVGRTSGGGEQFF
TGCAGCGTGGGAAGGACTAGCGGGGGAGGTGAGCAGTTCTTC
>TRBV6-1|.|.|TRBJ2-7
CASNQWRGKSYEQYF
TGTGCCAGCAACCAGTGGAGGGGAAAGAGCTACGAGCAGTACTTC
>TRBV7-9|.|.|TRBJ2-7
CASSLLGRSSYEQYF
TGTGCCAGCAGCCTACTCGGACGGAGCTCCTACGAGCAGTACTTC
>TRBV12-3/TRBV12-4|.|TRBD2|TRBJ2-2
CASSLAGARTGELFF
TGTGCCAGCAGTCTAGCGGGGGCTCGAACCGGGGAGCTGTTTTTT
>TRBV6-5|once|TRBD2|TRBJ2-7
CASSFTSGRGYEQYF
TGTGCCAGCAGTTTCACTAGCGGGAGAGGATACGAGCAGTACTTC
>TRBV10-1|.|TRBD2|TRBJ2-3
CASSGKDSSGSPSDTQYF
TGCGCCAGCAGTGGAAAAGACTCGAGCGGGAGTCCCTCAGATACGCAGTATTTT
>TRBV7-2|few|.|TRBJ1-2
CASSLVRRNYGYTF
TGTGCCAGCAGCTTAGTCCGGAGGAACTATGGCTACACCTTC
>TRBV6-5|.|.|TRBJ2-6
CASSYLGQTSPGANVLTF
TGTGCCAGCAGTTACCTTGGACAGACTTCGCCTGGGGCCAACGTCCTGACTTTC
>TRBV29-1|.|.|TRBJ2-7
CSVLAVGPYEQYF
TGCAGCGTTCTAGCTGTCGGGCCCTACGAGCAGTACTTC
>TRBV7-2|few|TRBD1|TRBJ2-7
CASSLRAGQAYEQYF
TGTGCCAGCAGCTTACGGGCGGGACAGGCCTACGAGCAGTACTTC
>TRBV24-1|.|.|TRBJ2-1
CATSDTRRNEQFF
TGTGCCACCAGTGATACCCGCCGAAATGAGCAGTTCTTC
>TRBV10-1|few|TRBD2|TRBJ2-5
CASSEPGLAGGQETQYF
TGCGCCAGCAGTGAGCCTGGACTAGCGGGAGGCCAAGAGACCCAGTACTTC
>TRBV12-3/TRBV12-4|many|.|TRBJ1-5
CASSLAGARNQPQHF
TGTGCCAGCAGTTTAGCAGGGGCGAGGAATCAGCCCCAGCATTTT
>TRBV12-3/TRBV12-4|many|.|TRBJ1-2
CASSLGPVLGYTF
TGTGCCAGCAGTTTGGGCCCGGTGTTGGGCTACACCTTC
>TRBV29-1|.|.|TRBJ1-2
CSAAAIYGYTF
TGCAGCGCGGCGGCCATCTATGGCTACACCTTC
>TRBV14|.|.|TRBJ2-3
CASSQLHTQYF
TGTGCCAGCAGCCAGCTACATACGCAGTATTTT
>TRBV20-1|.|.|TRBJ2-7
CSARDIYLGSEQYF
TGCAGTGCTAGGGACATATATCTAGGCAGCGAGCAGTACTTC
>TRBV20-1|.|.|TRBJ1-1
CSARDLGKGNTEAFF
TGCAGTGCTAGAGACCTAGGGAAGGGGAACACTGAAGCTTTCTTT
>TRBV7-8|.|TRBD2|TRBJ2-3
CASSSTSGVRTDTQYF
TGTGCCAGCAGCTCGACTAGCGGGGTGAGGACAGATACGCAGTATTTT
>TRBV7-2|.|.|TRBJ2-7
CASSVHRGGEQYF
TGTGCCAGCAGCGTTCACCGTGGCGGCGAGCAGTACTTC
>TRBV9|.|.|TRBJ2-5
CASSVVGRQETQYF
TGTGCCAGCAGCGTAGTGGGCAGGCAAGAGACCCAGTACTTC
>TRBV12-3/TRBV12-4|few|TRBD2|TRBJ2-3
CATKSGGAPDTQYF
TGTGCCACCAAGTCCGGGGGGGCCCCAGATACGCAGTATTTT
>TRBV15|.|.|TRBJ1-1
CATSTAGEYEAFF
TGTGCCACCAGCACCGCAGGGGAGTATGAAGCTTTCTTT
>TRBV18|.|.|TRBJ1-5
CASSLGEGSKPQHF
TGTGCCAGTTCACTAGGGGAGGGCTCGAAGCCCCAGCATTTT
>TRBV5-1|.|.|TRBJ2-3
CASSLGAEDTQYF
TGCGCCAGCAGCTTGGGGGCCGAAGATACGCAGTATTTT
>TRBV5-1|.|.|TRBJ2-4
CASSLAGVGTSKNIQYF
TGCGCCAGCAGCTTGGCCGGGGTAGGGACCTCCAAAAACATTCAGTACTTC
>TRBV20-1|.|TRBD2|TRBJ2-7
CSASEIGLAYEQYF
TGCAGTGCTAGCGAGATCGGACTAGCATACGAGCAGTACTTC
>TRBV20-1|.|TRBD1|TRBJ2-5
CSATGQEETQYF
TGCAGTGCTACGGGACAGGAAGAGACCCAGTACTTC
>TRBV12-3/TRBV12-4|.|TRBD1|TRBJ1-2
CASGLTGGRTYGYTF
TGTGCCAGCGGATTAACAGGGGGCAGGACCTATGGCTACACCTTC
>TRBV7-2|few|TRBD2|TRBJ2-3
CASSLGVLAGLADTQYF
TGTGCCAGCAGCTTAGGGGTCCTAGCGGGATTAGCAGATACGCAGTATTTT
>TRBV5-1|many|.|TRBJ1-2
CASSNIQGDGYTF
TGCGCCAGCAGCAACATCCAGGGAGACGGCTACACCTTC
>TRBV3-1|few|.|TRBJ2-3
CASEAGTDTQYF
TGTGCCAGCGAGGCGGGCACAGATACGCAGTATTTT
>TRBV9|few|.|TRBJ1-6
CASSAGTTSYNSPLHF
TGTGCCAGCAGCGCGGGGACAACGTCCTATAATTCACCCCTCCACTTT
>TRBV12-3/TRBV12-4|.|.|TRBJ2-5
CASRSRGETQYF
TGTGCCAGCAGGAGTCGCGGGGAGACCCAGTACTTC
>TRBV12-3/TRBV12-4|.|.|TRBJ1-1
CASSPGHSTEAFF
TGTGCCAGCAGTCCGGGACATTCGACTGAAGCTTTCTTT
>TRBV7-9|.|.|TRBJ1-1
CASSLGEFTEAFF
TGTGCCAGCAGCTTAGGAGAGTTCACTGAAGCTTTCTTT
>TRBV29-1|few|.|TRBJ2-1
CSPELNEQFF
TGCAGCCCGGAACTGAATGAGCAGTTCTTC
>TRBV5-1|.|TRBD1|TRBJ1-1
CASTRQGRTEAFF
TGCGCCAGCACCCGACAGGGGCGCACTGAAGCTTTCTTT
>TRBV24-1|many|.|TRBJ1-2
CATNTVPLFYGYTF
TGTGCCACCAATACGGTCCCCCTATTCTATGGCTACACCTTC
>TRBV5-1|few|.|TRBJ1-4
CASTTGLNEKLFF
TGCGCCAGCACGACAGGACTTAATGAAAAACTGTTTTTT
>TRBV29-1|many|TRBD1|TRBJ2-2
CSVQTGRELFF
TGCAGCGTACAGACAGGGAGGGAGCTGTTTTTT
>TRBV7-9|few|TRBD2|TRBJ2-1
CASSAGSREVNEQFF
TGTGCCAGCAGCGCGGGTTCGCGGGAGGTAAATGAGCAGTTCTTC
>TRBV12-3/TRBV12-4|.|TRBD2|TRBJ2-3
CASKNLPSGTSTDTQYF
TGTGCCAGCAAGAACCTTCCTAGCGGAACTAGCACAGATACGCAGTATTTT
>TRBV3-1|.|TRBD2|TRBJ2-3
CASSQGPLAGEYF
TGTGCCAGCAGCCAAGGCCCTTTGGCGGGGGAGTATTTT
>TRBV20-1|.|.|TRBJ1-5
CSASDRNQPQHF
TGCAGTGCTAGCGACAGAAATCAGCCCCAGCATTTT
>TRBV12-3/TRBV12-4|many|TRBD1|TRBJ2-7
CASSPDRVYEQYF
TGTGCCAGCAGTCCGGACAGGGTCTACGAGCAGTACTTC
>TRBV7-9|.|.|TRBJ2-7
CASSLAWDGPSYEQYF
TGTGCCAGCAGCTTAGCGTGGGACGGACCCTCCTACGAGCAGTACTTC
>TRBV12-3/TRBV12-4|.|.|TRBJ1-2
CASSLDIYGYTF
TGTGCCAGCAGTTTAGACATCTATGGCTACACCTTC
>TRBV7-9|.|.|TRBJ2-1
CASSLDSRGPSYPHF
TGTGCCAGCAGCTTAGATTCGCGGGGGCCCTCCTACCCCCACTTC